These 26 T cell receptor beta chains originate from one sample sequenced in a study of T-cell reconstitution after alpha-beta-depleted transplantation in children (dated by TCRdb to 2016 to 2018). The sample's treatment or condition, from its label and the paper: allogeneic hematopoietic cell transplantation with graft depleted of TCRalphabeta T cells and CD19 B cells. Libraries were constructed by PCR. TCRdb records Illumina HiSeq 2500 as the sequencer. To normalize quantification of the TCRbeta repertoire, the TCR libraries were built with molecular barcoding that relied on unique molecular identifiers. TCRdb reworked the public reads: Q25 trimming with fastp, MiXCR clone assembly, productive beta chains retained. CDR3 protein duplicates are merged, each entry listing the most common genes and DNA. This sample has fewer than 700,000 distinct CDR3 sequences in its table, and around 13% of those were observed once. Approximately 2% of the sample is in the top ten clones.

The sequencing used PBMCs, mostly from graft donor cells, collected 360 days after TCRalphabeta/CD19-depleted stem cell transplant. Receptors were obtained from a male patient younger than 18 who had a stem cell transplant for acute myeloid leukemia, so the T cells may come from the graft donor.

The V gene is TRBV21-1, the J gene TRBJ2-7; TRBD1 was called by the table and not checked on the DNA. TRBV21-1 is a pseudogene. The CDR3 is 16 residues long. CDR3 nucleotides: TGTGCCAGCAGCAAATGGACCTTACAGGTCTCCTACGAGCAGTACTTC. Translating gives CASSKWTLQVSYEQYF.

This rearrangement joins TRBV20-1 to TRBJ2-2; the D is unclear. The CDR3 extends over 14 amino acids. The V end was cut by 0 bases, the J end by 2 bases, with 7 bases between. CDR1 DFQATT and CDR2 SNEGSKA come from the germline V gene (reference sequence). The CDR3 sequence: CSARDLLNTGELFF. The CDR3 coding sequence is TGCAGTGCTAGAGACCTACTCAACACCGGGGAGCTGTTTTTT.

The chain joins TRBV7-8 to TRBJ2-7; possibly TRBD1 or TRBD2 for D (5 bases each). Deletions cut 3 bases from V and 5 bases from J, with 11 bases between. Germline V CDR1 and CDR2: SGHVS, FQNEAQ. The CDR3 loop spans 13 amino acids. The DNA of the CDR3 is TGTGCCAGCAGCTTTTATGGGGGTCACGAGCAGTACTTC. This encodes CASSFYGGHEQYF.

This clonotype was recorded at least ten times. The chain joins TRBV14 to TRBJ2-1, with a weak D call TRBD2 (6 bases). The germline V gene encodes CDR1 SGHDN and CDR2 FVKESK. The V gene lost 1 base and the J gene lost 3 bases, with 13 bases spanning the gap. The CDR3 is 16 residues long. The chain's CDR3 is CASSQAYGGVYNEQFF. CDR3 sequence (DNA): TGTGCCAGCAGCCAAGCCTACGGGGGAGTCTACAATGAGCAGTTCTTC. The full variable domain, rest sourced from reference TRBV14 and TRBJ2-1, is EAGVTQFPSHSVIEKGQTVTLRCDPISGHDNLYWYRRVMGKEIKFLLHFVKESKQDESGMPNNRFLAERTGGTYSTLKVQPAELEDSGVYFCASSQAYGGVYNEQFFGPGTRLTVL.

Many counts were recorded for this clonotype. This chain links TRBV5-1 with TRBJ2-4; D possibly corresponds to TRBD2 (5 bases). CDR3 length: 16 amino acids. The germline V gene encodes CDR1 SGHRS and CDR2 YFSETQ. Trimming shortened V by 0 bases and J by 6 bases, and 16 bases separated the two germline ends. CDR3 protein: CASSLEIGSVSNIQYF. CDR3 sequence (DNA): TGCGCCAGCAGCTTGGAGATCGGTAGCGTCTCAAACATTCAGTACTTC.

This clonotype was seen repeatedly, ten times or more. The rearrangement uses TRBV12-3 or TRBV12-4 and TRBJ2-3; maybe TRBD2 (5 bases). This CDR3 spans 13 amino acids. Trimming shortened V by 6 bases and J by 6 bases, and 13 bases separated the two germline ends. CDR3 coding DNA: TGTGCCAGCAGGACCTTTACGGGGGATACGCAGTATTTT. Protein product: CASRTFTGDTQYF.

This clonotype was recorded a few times. The chain employs TRBV20-1 and TRBJ2-7, with a possible D match to TRBD2 (5 bases). This CDR3 is built from 15 residues. The V gene lost 0 bases and the J gene lost 4 bases, with 16 bases spanning the gap. Germline V gives CDR1 DFQATT, CDR2 SNEGSKA (reference sequence). The CDR3 DNA is TGCAGTGCTAGAGACGACGGCAGAGGACTTTACGAGCAGTACTTC. Amino acid sequence: CSARDDGRGLYEQYF.

The gene calls are TRBV7-2 and TRBJ2-5; a possible D gene is TRBD2 (6 bases). The germline CDR1 and CDR2 sequences are SGHTA and FQGNSA. The CDR3 length is 16 residues. V was shortened by 5 bases and J by 6 bases, with 22 bases between the two germline ends. CDR3 sequence: CASSPGGSEEGKTQYF. CDR3 bases: TGTGCCAGCAGCCCCGGAGGAAGCGAGGAGGGAAAGACCCAGTACTTC.

In its sample, this clonotype was seen many times. The chain uses TRBV29-1 and TRBJ2-3, with TRBD2 identical over 10 bases. J lost 5 bases, V lost 3 bases, and 8 bases had no gene match. Germline CDR1 reads SQVTM; CDR2 reads ANQGSEA. CDR3 length: 15 residues. The CDR3 loop is CSVDLSGRALDTQYF. Written as DNA, the CDR3 is TGCAGCGTTGATCTAAGCGGGAGGGCCTTAGATACGCAGTATTTT.

This clonotype occurred many times. V and J are TRBV29-1 and TRBJ2-3; 8 nucleotides align to TRBD1. CDR3 length equals 16 residues. CDR1 is SQVTM and CDR2 is ANQGSEA in the germline V gene. Trimming removed 0 bases from V and 6 bases from J; junction bases left unmatched: 11. Here the CDR3 reads CSVEDAGLRGRDTQYF. For the CDR3, the DNA is TGCAGCGTTGAAGATGCAGGTCTCAGGGGGCGGGATACGCAGTATTTT.

This clonotype was seen a few times. This chain uses TRBV20-1 with TRBJ2-7; a weak D match, TRBD1 (6 bases). V dropped 1 base and J dropped 0 bases, with 16 bases sitting between them. CDR1 DFQATT and CDR2 SNEGSKA come from the germline V gene (reference sequence). The CDR3 runs to 16 residues. CDR3 sequence (DNA): TGCAGTGCTAGAGTAAGGGGACACCTAAGCTCCTACGAGCAGTACTTC. Translation gives CSARVRGHLSSYEQYF.

The V call is TRBV7-2, the J call TRBJ2-3, with D perhaps matching TRBD1 or TRBD2 (5 bases each). The CDR3 is 15 amino acids. From germline, CDR1 is SGHTA and CDR2 FQGNSA. V gave up 5 bases and J gave up 1 base, with 13 bases separating them. CDR3 sequence: CASSPQRGGTDTQYF. The CDR3 region has the DNA TGTGCCAGCAGCCCACAGAGAGGGGGCACAGATACGCAGTATTTT.

In this sample, this clonotype turned up many times. The V gene is TRBV28, the J gene TRBJ1-4; D unresolved. The V end lost 2 bases, the J end lost 8 bases, and 18 bases lay between the germline ends. This CDR3 has 16 amino acids. Looked up from germline, CDR1 is MDHEN and CDR2 is SYDVKM. CDR3 region: CASSLIEGNDEEKLFF. CDR3 in DNA: TGTGCCAGCAGTTTAATCGAGGGCAACGACGAAGAAAAACTGTTTTTT.

This clonotype has only one observation. The rearrangement links TRBV9 to TRBJ2-2; 9 nucleotides match TRBD2. CDR3 length: 16 amino acids. The V gene end was trimmed by 1 base and the J gene end by 0 bases; junction bases not matched to a gene: 1. Germline assignment: CDR1 SGDLS and CDR2 YYNGEE. The CDR3 DNA follows: TGTGCCAGCAGCGTACTAGCGGGACCGAACACCGGGGAGCTGTTTTTT. This encodes CASSVLAGPNTGELFF.

In this sample, this clonotype turned up a few times. The chain has TRBV5-4 and TRBJ2-3; D is perhaps TRBD1 or TRBD2 (5 bases each). Trimming stripped 5 bases from V and 1 base from J, with 20 bases between. Germline V CDR1 and CDR2: SGHNT, YYREEE (reference sequence). The CDR3 has 17 residues. The CDR3 DNA is TGTGCCAGCAGTCCCGGGCCCCCGGGACGGGGCACAGATACGCAGTATTTT. Translated: CASSPGPPGRGTDTQYF.

This rearrangement joins TRBV15 to TRBJ1-1; 7 bases map to TRBD1. V shed 3 bases, J shed 10 bases, and the junction held 20 bases outside the gene matches. Germline assignment: CDR1 LNHNV and CDR2 YYDKDF (reference sequence). The CDR3 has 17 residues. The CDR3 DNA reads TGTGCCACCAGCAGGGTTACAGGAGCGCGAGGAACAGGGGTAGCTTTCTTT. Its translation is CATSRVTGARGTGVAFF.

This clonotype was seen only a few times. The chain joins TRBV10-3 to TRBJ2-7; TRBD2 might be the D (7 bases). The V and J ends lost 11 bases and 1 base respectively, with 15 bases between them. The CDR3 totals 13 residues. Germline CDR1 ENHRY, CDR2 SYGVKD. CDR3 sequence reads: CAGSGGQSYEQYF. The CDR3 DNA reads TGTGCCGGTTCGGGGGGCCAGTCCTACGAGCAGTACTTC.

The chain recombines TRBV7-2 with TRBJ1-5; 8 nucleotides match TRBD1. Germline-derived CDR1 and CDR2 are SGHTA and FQGNSA. J lost 7 bases, V lost 6 bases, and 5 bases had no gene match. This CDR3 contains 13 residues. The CDR3 sequence: CASSRTGPQPQHF. The CDR3 nucleotides read TGTGCCAGCAGTCGGACAGGGCCGCAGCCCCAGCATTTT.

This clonotype came up a few times. The chain is built from TRBV21-1 and TRBJ2-5; the table's D gene call, TRBD2, was not cross checked with the DNA. TRBV21-1 is a pseudogene. The CDR3 has 16 amino acids. Here the CDR3 reads CASTHPWGGRKETQYF. DNA of the CDR3: TGTGCCAGCACCCATCCCTGGGGCGGGAGAAAAGAGACCCAGTACTTC.

This clonotype appeared a few times. The chain has TRBV18 and TRBJ2-7; D is unclear. V gave up 5 bases and J gave up 6 bases, with 14 bases separating them. Germline assignment: CDR1 KGHSH and CDR2 LQKENI. The CDR3 is made up of 13 amino acids. The CDR3, as DNA: TGTGCCAGCTCAACCACCCGGGCCGGCGAGCAGTACTTC. Amino acid sequence: CASSTTRAGEQYF.

This clonotype was observed a single time. The chain couples TRBV29-1 to TRBJ1-2; D may be TRBD1 (5 bases). The CDR3 runs 12 residues. Germline assignment: CDR1 SQVTM and CDR2 ANQGSEA. With 2 bases removed from V and 4 bases from J, the gap between germline ends came to 8 bases. The CDR3 sequence: CSVEPRAYGYTF. CDR3 DNA: TGCAGCGTTGAACCCAGGGCCTATGGCTACACCTTC. The whole variable domain, remainder taken from reference TRBV29-1 and TRBJ1-2, is SAVISQKPSRDICQRGTSLTIQCQVDSQVTMMFWYRQQPGQSLTLIATANQGSEATYESGFVIDKFPISRPNLTFSTLTVSNMSPEDSSIYLCSVEPRAYGYTFGSGTRLTVV.

In this sample, this clonotype turned up a few times. This rearrangement joins TRBV7-8 to TRBJ2-5; D call uncertain. The CDR3 extends over 15 amino acids. The germline CDR1 and CDR2 sequences are SGHVS and FQNEAQ. V lost 2 bases to trimming and J lost 2 bases, with 12 bases between them. The CDR3 protein is CASSLLFRQQETQYF. The CDR3 DNA reads TGTGCCAGCAGCTTATTGTTTCGGCAGCAAGAGACCCAGTACTTC.

This clonotype was seen a handful of times. This sequence joins TRBV12-3 or TRBV12-4 and TRBJ2-7; 9 bases map to TRBD1. After removal of 5 bases from V and 8 bases from J, the junction contained 4 bases not matched to a gene. CDR3 length: 12 residues. The CDR3 bases are TGTGCCAGCAGTAGGGACAGGGAGAAGCAGTACTTC. Protein product: CASSRDREKQYF.

This clonotype was counted ten times or more. The chain recombines TRBV3-1 with TRBJ2-1, with 9 nucleotides matching TRBD2. Trimming at V came to 1 base and at J to 9 bases, leaving 16 bases not matched to a gene. The CDR3 length is 18 residues. Looked up from germline, CDR1 is LGHDT and CDR2 is YNNKEL (reference sequence). The CDR3 nucleotides read TGTGCCAGCAGCCAAGCCGCCCCGTTGGTAGCGGGAGTAGGTGAGCAGTTCTTC. As protein: CASSQAAPLVAGVGEQFF.

This sequence joins TRBV29-1 and TRBJ2-3; 8 nucleotides line up with TRBD2. The CDR3 has 16 residues. Germline V CDR1 and CDR2: SQVTM, ANQGSEA. Unmatched junction bases numbered 15, after V lost 6 bases and J lost 4 bases. The CDR3 sequence is CSVEPPLSGRADTQYF. Written as DNA, the CDR3 is TGCAGCGTCGAACCCCCACTGAGCGGGAGAGCAGATACGCAGTATTTT.

This clonotype was seen only a few times. J is TRBJ2-7 and V is TRBV29-1; a weak D match, TRBD1 (5 bases). This CDR3 is 14 amino acids long. Deletions cut 0 bases from V and 6 bases from J, with 15 bases between. Germline V gene sequence: CDR1 SQVTM, CDR2 ANQGSEA. This chain's CDR3 is CSVEDQGRVTEQYF. In DNA form, the CDR3 reads TGCAGCGTTGAAGATCAGGGTAGAGTTACCGAGCAGTACTTC.